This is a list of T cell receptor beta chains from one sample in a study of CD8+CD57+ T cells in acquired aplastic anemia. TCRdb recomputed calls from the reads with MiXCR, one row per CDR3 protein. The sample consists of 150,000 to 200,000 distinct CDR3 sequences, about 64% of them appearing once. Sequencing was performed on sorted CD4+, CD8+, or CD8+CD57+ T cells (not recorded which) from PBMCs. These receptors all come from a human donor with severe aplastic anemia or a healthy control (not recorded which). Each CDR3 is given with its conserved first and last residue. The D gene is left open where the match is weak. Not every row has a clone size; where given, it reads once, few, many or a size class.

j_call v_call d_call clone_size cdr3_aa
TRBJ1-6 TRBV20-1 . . CSARDPGRGSPLHF
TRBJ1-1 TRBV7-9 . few CASSLVGNSNEAFF
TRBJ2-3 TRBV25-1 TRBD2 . CASSESRAGVTDTQYF
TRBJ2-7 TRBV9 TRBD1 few CASSVVETGEQYF
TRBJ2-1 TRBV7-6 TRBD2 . CASSPSTLANNEQFF
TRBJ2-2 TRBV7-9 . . CASSLAFGELFF
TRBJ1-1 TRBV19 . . CASSIRMEDSEAFF
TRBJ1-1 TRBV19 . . CAGTRGMNTEAFF
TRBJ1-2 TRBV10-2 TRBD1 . CASREADRGRGGYTF
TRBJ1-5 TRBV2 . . CASMARFNQPQHF
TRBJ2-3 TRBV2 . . CASRVRLSTNTQYF
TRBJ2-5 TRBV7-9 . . CASSLAVRLQETQYF
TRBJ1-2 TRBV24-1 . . CATSDTDFPGLNGYTF
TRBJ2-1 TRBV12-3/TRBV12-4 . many CASSSSREYNEQFF
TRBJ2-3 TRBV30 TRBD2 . CAWSDQRGGLDTQYF
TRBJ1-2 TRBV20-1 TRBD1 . CSARDTKEGADYTF
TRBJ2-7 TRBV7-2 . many CASSFGVGSYEQYF
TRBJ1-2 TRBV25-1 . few CASSRRGDYGYTF
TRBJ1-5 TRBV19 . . CASRLGAGMTGQPQHF
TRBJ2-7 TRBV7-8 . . CASSSAGGLSYEQYF
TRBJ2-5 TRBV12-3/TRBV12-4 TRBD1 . CASRGTGPETQYF
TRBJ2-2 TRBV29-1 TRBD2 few CSVEVGTSGREHTGELFF
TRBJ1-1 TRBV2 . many CASSPPNRVAEAFF
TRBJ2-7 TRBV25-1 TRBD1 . CASSVDGQGAYEQYF
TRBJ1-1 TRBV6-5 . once CASSPTGPSDTEAFF
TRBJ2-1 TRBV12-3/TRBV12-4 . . CASSKTSNNEQFF
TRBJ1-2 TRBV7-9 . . CASNQDSAYGYTF
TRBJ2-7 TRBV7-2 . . CASSYTDEQYF
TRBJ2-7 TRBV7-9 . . CASSSIRRSEQYF
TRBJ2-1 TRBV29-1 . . CSVAGAISYNEQFF
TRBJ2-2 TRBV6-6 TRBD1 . CAITTGSAGELFF
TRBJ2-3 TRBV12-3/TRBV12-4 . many CATALGLAVDTQYF
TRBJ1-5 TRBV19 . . CASMKAGVGNQPQHF
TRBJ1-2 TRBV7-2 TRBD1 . CASSLTRDRGGGNYGYTF
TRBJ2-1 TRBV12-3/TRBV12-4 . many CASRVSDLGYNEQFF
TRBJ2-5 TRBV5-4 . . CASSSGPQETQYF
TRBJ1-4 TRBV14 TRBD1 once CASSQVRQGNEKLFF
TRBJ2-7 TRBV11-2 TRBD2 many CASSFASGEIYEQYF
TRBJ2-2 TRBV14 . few CASSQFRTGELFF
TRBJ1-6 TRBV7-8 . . CASSYSGPRYNSPLHF